Below, 14 T cell receptor beta chains from the same sample are listed, as sequenced in a study of OX40 agonist ivuxolimab in advanced cancers. Generated by immunoSEQ multiplex PCR, the TCRdb table keeps only in-frame clones and is missing some. The sample includes roughly 25,000 clones, roughly three quarters of them seen just once. The specimen comprised CD4+ or CD8+ T cells sorted from blood, sampled in a trial of the OX40 agonist ivuxolimab. These receptors were collected from an adult with an advanced solid tumor such as melanoma, head and neck, liver or kidney cancer.

The rearrangement joins TRBV25-1 to TRBJ2-7; tentative D call: TRBD2 (5 bases). CDR1 is MGHDK, CDR2 SYGVNS, per germline. The CDR3 contains 11 residues. Trimming left V 6 bases short and J 6 bases short, with 9 bases between. Written as DNA, the CDR3 is TGTGCCAGCAGAGGGAGCGGCGAGCAGTACTTC. Translating gives CASRGSGEQYF.

This clone was recorded a few times. The chain carries TRBV29-1 and TRBJ1-4, with unresolved D. The germline gives CDR1 SQVTM, CDR2 ANQGSEA. Trimming took off 5 bases at V and 8 bases at J, with 21 bases between the two ends. This CDR3 region has 15 residues. The CDR3 DNA reads TGCAGCGTTCAAAAAGCAACCGGGATTGGAGAAAAACTGTTTTTT. Its translation: CSVQKATGIGEKLFF.

This clone was found once. The chain recombines TRBV7-9 with TRBJ2-5; 9 positions match TRBD1. With 8 bases clipped from V and 4 bases from J, the junction kept 8 bases outside the gene matches. Germline CDR1 SEHNR, CDR2 FQNEAQ (reference sequence). CDR3 length: 14 amino acids. Written as DNA, the CDR3 is TGTGCCAGCGGCCAAGGGACAGGGAGAGAGACCCAGTACTTC. Encoded protein: CASGQGTGRETQYF. Full variable domain (missing parts from reference TRBV7-9 and TRBJ2-5): DTGVSQNPRHKITKRGQNVTFRCDPISEHNRLYWYRQTLGQGPEFLTYFQNEAQLEKSRLLSDRFSAERPKGSFSTLEIQRTEQGDSAMYLCASGQGTGRETQYFGPGTRLLVL.

The chain uses TRBV5-6 and TRBJ2-5; D remains ambiguous. Judging by the DNA end, TRBJ2-7 fits better; the J call may be wrong. CDR3 size: 14 residues. In germline, CDR1 is SGHDT, CDR2 YYEEEE. CDR3 coding DNA: TGTGCCAGCAGCTTGGATGACGCAATCTACGAGCAGTACTTC. Encoded protein: CASSLDDAIYEQYF.

The V and J genes are TRBV10-2 and TRBJ2-4; TRBD1 matches 8 bases. From germline, CDR1 is WSHSY and CDR2 SAAADI. The CDR3 is 13 amino acids. V lost 7 bases and J lost 8; bases outside the gene matches: 7. CDR3 protein: CASMTTGEDIQYF. In nucleotides, the CDR3 is TGCGCCAGCATGACGACAGGGGAGGACATTCAGTACTTC.

This sequence joins TRBV29-1 and TRBJ2-4, with 10 bases lining up with TRBD2. The CDR3 is 13 amino acids. Trimming took 6 bases from V and 8 from J; bases not matched to a gene: 7. From germline, CDR1 is SQVTM and CDR2 ANQGSEA. The CDR3 nucleotides read TGCAGCGTCCGAGCGGGAGGGCGAGACATTCAGTACTTC. Protein: CSVRAGGRDIQYF.

The V call is TRBV20-1, the J call TRBJ2-5; maybe TRBD1 (6 bases). Between the trimmed V and J ends, which lost 5 bases and 7 bases, there was a span of 11 bases. Germline assignment: CDR1 DFQATT and CDR2 SNEGSKA (reference sequence). The CDR3 consists of 11 residues. The CDR3 coding sequence is TGCAGTGCTTCCATACAGGGGACCCAGTACTTC. This sequence encodes CSASIQGTQYF.

The rearrangement joins TRBV29-1 to TRBJ2-3; D ambiguous. This CDR3 spans 14 amino acids. V was shortened by 4 bases and J by 5 bases, with 16 bases between the two germline ends. Per the germline V gene, CDR1 is SQVTM and CDR2 is ANQGSEA. Here the CDR3 reads CSVVVLARIDTQYF. Here the CDR3 DNA reads TGCAGCGTTGTGGTCCTTGCAAGGATAGATACGCAGTATTTT.

V is TRBV5-1 and J is TRBJ2-1, with a possible D match to TRBD1 (5 bases). Germline CDR1 and CDR2: SGHRS and YFSETQ. V lost 5 bases to trimming and J lost 0 bases, with 9 bases between them. There are 14 residues in the CDR3. CDR3 DNA sequence: TGCGCCAGCAGGTTCGACAGCTCCTACAATGAGCAGTTCTTC. Translating it yields CASRFDSSYNEQFF.

This CDR3 is CATSRDEGGYGYGYTF. The CDR3 bases are TGTGCCACCAGCAGAGATGAAGGGGGCTATGGCTATGGCTACACCTTC. The chain has TRBV15 and TRBJ1-2; 7 bases fit TRBD1. Germline-derived CDR1 and CDR2 are LNHNV and YYDKDF (reference sequence). The CDR3 runs 16 residues. The J segment lost 4 bases and the V segment lost 0 bases, leaving 8 bases of the junction unmatched.

DNA for the CDR3: TGTGCCAGCAGCGTGCCCCCAAGTACGGGGGCGTGGGAAGCTTTCTTT. Protein: CASSVPPSTGAWEAFF. This sequence joins TRBV7-9 and TRBJ1-1, with D possibly being TRBD1 (6 bases). CDR3 size: 16 residues. With 5 bases removed from V and 8 bases from J, the gap between germline ends came to 24 bases. Germline CDR1 and CDR2: SEHNR and FQNEAQ (reference sequence).

The chain couples TRBV19 to TRBJ1-2; D possibly corresponds to TRBD1 (5 bases). CDR1 is LNHDA and CDR2 is SQIVND in the germline V gene (reference sequence). The V gene lost 11 bases and the J gene lost 7 bases, with 8 bases spanning the gap. There are 9 residues in the CDR3. The CDR3 DNA is TGTGCCGCAGGGCCTGGCTACACCTTC. Translation: CAAGPGYTF.

The rearrangement joins TRBV5-1 to TRBJ1-4, with 7 bases fitting TRBD1. Germline V gene sequence: CDR1 SGHRS, CDR2 YFSETQ. The CDR3 is 16 residues long. Trimming took 0 bases from V and 8 from J; bases not matched to a gene: 10. CDR3 sequence (DNA): TGCGCCAGCAGCTTGGGGAGCACAGGGGCCGGGGAAAAACTGTTTTTT. Translating it yields CASSLGSTGAGEKLFF.

The chain links TRBV6-1 to TRBJ2-7; D unclear. The V end was cut by 6 bases, the J end by 4 bases, with 7 bases between. This CDR3 is 11 amino acids long. Germline loops: CDR1 MNHNS, CDR2 SASEGT. CDR3 nucleotide sequence: TGTGCCAGCAGGGTAAGGTACGAGCAGTACTTC. Protein: CASRVRYEQYF.